These T cell receptor beta chains were read from a single sample in a study of cytomegalovirus exposure and HLA in healthy donors. Some clones are missing from TCRdb's copy, which holds only in-frame ones; the method was immunoSEQ multiplex PCR. The sample has about 150,000 clones, about 72% seen once; the top ten hold about 4.7%. Sequencing was performed on PBMCs. These receptors came from a man aged 60 to 69 in good health and CMV-seronegative. CDR3s include the opening cysteine and the closing phenylalanine or tryptophan. The D gene is left open where the match is weak. Rows may omit the clone size; those that give it use once, few, many or a size class.

v_gene: TRBV7-9; d_gene: TRBD1; abundance: .; j_gene: TRBJ1-2; CDR3aa: CASSGQGNYGYTF; CDR3nt: TGTGCCAGCAGCGGACAGGGGAACTATGGCTACACCTTC
v_gene: TRBV7-9; d_gene: TRBD1; abundance: once; j_gene: TRBJ2-1; CDR3aa: CASSLRGRGLGNEQFF; CDR3nt: TGTGCCAGCAGCTTACGTGGCAGGGGGCTCGGTAATGAGCAGTTCTTC
v_gene: TRBV30; d_gene: TRBD2; abundance: .; j_gene: TRBJ2-5; CDR3aa: CAWELAASGTQYF; CDR3nt: TGTGCCTGGGAACTAGCGGCCTCAGGGACCCAGTACTTC
v_gene: TRBV5-1; d_gene: .; abundance: .; j_gene: TRBJ2-5; CDR3aa: CASSLPDSKETQYF; CDR3nt: TGCGCCAGCAGCCTCCCGGACAGTAAAGAGACCCAGTACTTC
v_gene: TRBV5-5; d_gene: .; abundance: once; j_gene: TRBJ2-7; CDR3aa: CASSLIVTLYEQYF; CDR3nt: TGTGCCAGCAGCTTGATTGTGACACTCTACGAGCAGTACTTC
v_gene: TRBV4-2; d_gene: .; abundance: .; j_gene: TRBJ2-6; CDR3aa: CASSPRQEHSGANVLTF; CDR3nt: TGTGCCAGCAGCCCCCGGCAGGAACACTCTGGGGCCAACGTCCTGACTTTC
v_gene: TRBV11-2; d_gene: TRBD1; abundance: few; j_gene: TRBJ1-1; CDR3aa: CASSFQGASEAFF; CDR3nt: TGTGCCAGCAGCTTCCAGGGGGCATCTGAAGCTTTCTTT
v_gene: TRBV19; d_gene: TRBD2; abundance: .; j_gene: TRBJ2-3; CDR3aa: CASSIGASGSSTDTQYF; CDR3nt: TGTGCCAGTAGTATTGGGGCTAGCGGGAGTAGCACAGATACGCAGTATTTT
v_gene: TRBV18; d_gene: .; abundance: few; j_gene: TRBJ1-1; CDR3aa: CASSPKQVNTEAFF; CDR3nt: TGTGCCAGCTCACCAAAACAAGTGAACACTGAAGCTTTCTTT
v_gene: TRBV5-1; d_gene: TRBD2; abundance: .; j_gene: TRBJ2-7; CDR3aa: CASSLTSGSYEQYF; CDR3nt: TGCGCCAGCAGCTTAACTAGCGGGAGCTACGAGCAGTACTTC
v_gene: TRBV5-1; d_gene: .; abundance: .; j_gene: TRBJ1-2; CDR3aa: CASSPDSDGYTF; CDR3nt: TGCGCCAGCAGCCCGGACAGCGATGGCTACACCTTC
v_gene: TRBV10-3; d_gene: TRBD2; abundance: .; j_gene: TRBJ2-1; CDR3aa: CAISPAGALNEQFF; CDR3nt: TGTGCCATCAGTCCCGCGGGAGCGTTGAATGAGCAGTTCTTC
v_gene: TRBV28; d_gene: .; abundance: .; j_gene: TRBJ2-7; CDR3aa: CASSFGSGDDEQYF; CDR3nt: TGTGCCAGCAGTTTCGGGTCAGGGGACGACGAGCAGTACTTC
v_gene: TRBV11-2; d_gene: .; abundance: once; j_gene: TRBJ2-3; CDR3aa: CASSLGLATTDTQYF; CDR3nt: TGTGCCAGCAGCTTAGGCCTAGCCACCACAGATACGCAGTATTTT
v_gene: TRBV6-6; d_gene: TRBD1; abundance: few; j_gene: TRBJ1-1; CDR3aa: CASSYPPGGNTEAFF; CDR3nt: TGTGCCAGCAGTTACCCCCCAGGGGGGAACACTGAAGCTTTCTTT
v_gene: TRBV6-1; d_gene: .; abundance: .; j_gene: TRBJ1-3; CDR3aa: CASSDHSGDAGNTIYF; CDR3nt: TGTGCCAGCAGTGATCATTCAGGGGACGCTGGAAACACCATATATTTT
v_gene: TRBV6-6; d_gene: .; abundance: .; j_gene: TRBJ1-3; CDR3aa: CASSPQGNTIYF; CDR3nt: TGTGCCAGCAGTCCACAGGGAAACACCATATATTTT
v_gene: TRBV5-1; d_gene: TRBD1; abundance: few; j_gene: TRBJ2-1; CDR3aa: CASSPPPGTGAPDEQFF; CDR3nt: TGCGCCAGCAGCCCACCCCCCGGGACAGGGGCCCCGGATGAGCAGTTCTTC
v_gene: TRBV15; d_gene: TRBD1; abundance: .; j_gene: TRBJ2-3; CDR3aa: CATSRFEGEGASEDTQYF; CDR3nt: TGTGCCACCAGCAGATTCGAGGGAGAGGGGGCGAGTGAAGATACGCAGTATTTT
v_gene: TRBV9; d_gene: TRBD2; abundance: .; j_gene: TRBJ2-2; CDR3aa: CASSRWTSGRASDTGELFF; CDR3nt: TGTGCCAGCAGCCGATGGACTAGCGGGAGGGCCTCCGACACCGGGGAGCTGTTTTTT
v_gene: TRBV5-1; d_gene: TRBD2; abundance: .; j_gene: TRBJ2-1; CDR3aa: CASSTTSGSYNEQFF; CDR3nt: TGCGCCAGCAGCACGACTAGCGGTTCCTACAATGAGCAGTTCTTC
v_gene: TRBV28; d_gene: .; abundance: few; j_gene: TRBJ1-1; CDR3aa: CASSRGGMNTEAFF; CDR3nt: TGTGCCAGCAGTAGGGGGGGCATGAACACTGAAGCTTTCTTT
v_gene: TRBV28; d_gene: .; abundance: .; j_gene: TRBJ1-3; CDR3aa: CASSLEDRNTIYF; CDR3nt: TGTGCCAGCAGCTTGGAGGACCGAAACACCATATATTTT
v_gene: TRBV7-3; d_gene: TRBD1; abundance: .; j_gene: TRBJ1-1; CDR3aa: CASSLTGVENTEAFF; CDR3nt: TGTGCCAGCAGCTTGACAGGGGTTGAGAACACTGAAGCTTTCTTT
v_gene: TRBV6-1; d_gene: .; abundance: .; j_gene: TRBJ2-1; CDR3aa: CASSEVAYTYNEQFF; CDR3nt: TGTGCCAGCAGTGAAGTAGCGTATACCTACAATGAGCAGTTCTTC
v_gene: TRBV7-9; d_gene: .; abundance: .; j_gene: TRBJ2-7; CDR3aa: CASSLGGGPYEQYF; CDR3nt: TGTGCCAGCAGTCTAGGGGGAGGGCCTTACGAGCAGTACTTC
v_gene: TRBV6-6; d_gene: .; abundance: .; j_gene: TRBJ1-5; CDR3aa: CASSYESGAGQPQHF; CDR3nt: TGTGCCAGCAGTTACGAAAGCGGGGCTGGGCAGCCCCAGCATTTT
v_gene: TRBV5-1; d_gene: TRBD1; abundance: few; j_gene: TRBJ1-3; CDR3aa: CASSRGTASGNTIYF; CDR3nt: TGCGCCAGCAGCCGGGGGACAGCTTCTGGAAACACCATATATTTT
v_gene: TRBV27; d_gene: TRBD2; abundance: .; j_gene: TRBJ2-5; CDR3aa: CASPLELAGGPETQYF; CDR3nt: TGTGCCAGCCCCTTAGAGTTAGCGGGAGGGCCAGAGACCCAGTACTTC
v_gene: TRBV29-1; d_gene: .; abundance: .; j_gene: TRBJ1-2; CDR3aa: CSVVGGGGYTF; CDR3nt: TGCAGCGTTGTCGGGGGTGGTGGCTACACCTTC
v_gene: TRBV7-9; d_gene: .; abundance: .; j_gene: TRBJ2-1; CDR3aa: CASSPKQDLNEQFF; CDR3nt: TGTGCCAGCAGCCCAAAACAGGATTTAAATGAGCAGTTCTTC
v_gene: TRBV10-3; d_gene: TRBD2; abundance: .; j_gene: TRBJ2-5; CDR3aa: CAISESGTSGSWETQYF; CDR3nt: TGTGCCATCAGTGAGTCAGGGACTAGCGGGAGTTGGGAGACCCAGTACTTC
v_gene: TRBV7-3; d_gene: .; abundance: few; j_gene: TRBJ1-1; CDR3aa: CASSLRAGMNTEAFF; CDR3nt: TGTGCCAGCAGCTTAAGGGCGGGGATGAACACTGAAGCTTTCTTT
v_gene: TRBV28; d_gene: .; abundance: few; j_gene: TRBJ2-3; CDR3aa: CASSFPQRSSTDTQYF; CDR3nt: TGTGCCAGCAGTTTCCCGCAGCGGAGTAGCACAGATACGCAGTATTTT
v_gene: TRBV7-2; d_gene: .; abundance: few; j_gene: TRBJ1-1; CDR3aa: CASSLVGDMNTEAFF; CDR3nt: TGTGCCAGCAGCTTAGTCGGGGACATGAACACTGAAGCTTTCTTT
v_gene: TRBV7-2; d_gene: TRBD1; abundance: few; j_gene: TRBJ2-2; CDR3aa: CASSRDRESGELFF; CDR3nt: TGTGCCAGCAGCCGGGACAGGGAATCAGGGGAGCTGTTTTTT
v_gene: TRBV5-4; d_gene: .; abundance: .; j_gene: TRBJ2-5; CDR3aa: CASSTQTGGGETQYF; CDR3nt: TGTGCCAGCAGCACCCAGACAGGCGGCGGCGAGACCCAGTACTTC
v_gene: TRBV28; d_gene: .; abundance: .; j_gene: TRBJ1-6; CDR3aa: CASSPRAAVTHSPLHF; CDR3nt: TGTGCCAGCAGTCCCAGAGCGGCCGTCACCCATTCACCCCTCCACTTT
v_gene: TRBV28; d_gene: TRBD1; abundance: .; j_gene: TRBJ1-3; CDR3aa: CASSSPRDRRSGNTIYF; CDR3nt: TGTGCCAGCAGTTCGCCCCGGGACAGACGTTCTGGAAACACCATATATTTT
v_gene: TRBV5-1; d_gene: .; abundance: once; j_gene: TRBJ1-1; CDR3aa: CASSLNSGNTEAFF; CDR3nt: TGCGCCAGCAGCTTGAACTCAGGGAACACTGAAGCTTTCTTT
v_gene: TRBV27; d_gene: TRBD1; abundance: .; j_gene: TRBJ2-7; CDR3aa: CASIPSQGGLSYEQYF; CDR3nt: TGTGCCAGCATCCCCTCACAGGGGGGACTCTCCTACGAGCAGTACTTC